This TCR beta chain is drawn from a study of CD8 T cells in Susac syndrome. This CDR3 contains 16 residues. Trimming shortened V by 2 bases and J by 1 base, and 12 bases separated the two germline ends. The V gene's germline CDR1 is MGHRA and CDR2 YSYEKL. The T cells that were sequenced for TCR beta were CD8+ and CD4+ cells from blood. CD8+ and CD4+ T cells were negatively isolated; TEMRA cells were FACS-enriched. An amount of RNA that ranged from roughly 0.5 to 1 ug was reverse transcribed with random hexamers. One entry per CDR3 protein, called by TCRdb with MiXCR from the immunoSEQ multiplex PCR reads. The data contain some 180,000 distinct CDR3 sequences, roughly nine tenths of them singletons.

This chain connects TRBV4-1 to TRBJ2-1; a weak D match, TRBD2 (6 bases). The clonotype was recovered from a human donor with Susac syndrome. The sample was CD4+ T cells from PBMCs. In DNA form, the CDR3 reads TGCGCCAGCAGCCAAACAGGCGGGGTTTCCTACAATGAGCAGTTCTTC. The encoded protein is CASSQTGGVSYNEQFF.